Below, 21 T cell receptor beta chains from the same sample are listed, as sequenced in a study of OX40 agonist ivuxolimab in advanced cancers. The table came from immunoSEQ multiplex PCR; TCRdb's copy has only in-frame clones and leaves some out. The data hold tens of thousands of clones, with roughly 90% observed a single time. Sequences were derived from CD4+ or CD8+ T cells sorted from blood, sampled in a trial of the OX40 agonist ivuxolimab. Receptors originate from an adult with an advanced solid tumor such as melanoma, head and neck, liver or kidney cancer.

The J gene is TRBJ2-5, the V gene TRBV6-5, with 7 bases matching TRBD1. The better agreement between TRBJ2-7 and the DNA end casts doubt on the J call. This CDR3 contains 15 residues. Looked up from germline, CDR1 is MNHEY and CDR2 is SVGAGI. CDR3 sequence (DNA): TGTGCCAGCAGTTACTCCGGGACAGCAGTCTACGAGCAGTACTTC. Its translation is CASSYSGTAVYEQYF.

This clone was seen only once. The rearrangement uses TRBV6-6 and TRBJ2-1; tentatively, D is TRBD1 (6 bases). V lost 6 bases to trimming and J lost 9 bases, with 18 bases between them. CDR3 length: 14 residues. Germline CDR1 reads MNHNY; CDR2 reads SVGAGI (reference sequence). CDR3 region: CASSQIRGAGEQFF. DNA for the CDR3: TGTGCCAGCAGCCAAATCAGGGGTGCCGGTGAGCAGTTCTTC.

The chain links TRBV19 to TRBJ2-3; the match to TRBD2 covers 7 bases. The CDR3 covers 15 residues. CDR1 is LNHDA, CDR2 SQIVND, per germline (reference sequence). V lost 4 bases and J lost 2; bases outside the gene matches: 6. CDR3 protein: CASSSRSGATDTQYF. DNA of the CDR3: TGTGCCAGTAGTAGTCGGAGCGGGGCCACAGATACGCAGTATTTT.

The chain uses TRBV5-6 and TRBJ1-6, with 7 bases lining up with TRBD1. CDR1 and CDR2 from the germline V gene are SGHDT and YYEEEE. CDR3 length: 15 amino acids. Unmatched junction bases numbered 6, after V lost 2 bases and J lost 7 bases. The CDR3 DNA sequence: TGTGCCAGCAGCTTTCGGCAGGGGGAAAATTCACCCCTCCACTTT. Amino acids: CASSFRQGENSPLHF. The full variable domain, in which reference TRBV5-6 and TRBJ1-6 provide the parts outside the CDR3, is DAGVTQSPTHLIKTRGQQVTLRCSPKSGHDTVSWYQQALGQGPQFIFQYYEEEERQRGNFPDRFSGHQFPNYSSELNVNALLLGDSALYLCASSFRQGENSPLHFGNGTRLTVT.

This chain joins TRBV19 and TRBJ2-1; 10 nucleotides line up with TRBD2. V shed 5 bases and J 8 bases; nucleotides not matched to a gene: 6. The CDR3 sequence is 14 residues long. Germline loops: CDR1 LNHDA, CDR2 SQIVND (reference sequence). The CDR3 DNA is TGTGCCAGTAGTCTCCAGCTAGCGGGGGATGAGCAGTTCTTC. It specifies CASSLQLAGDEQFF. Together with reference TRBV19 and TRBJ2-1, the CDR3 gives the full variable domain: DGGITQSPKYLFRKEGQNVTLSCEQNLNHDAMYWYRQDPGQGLRLIYYSQIVNDFQKGDIAEGYSVSREKKESFPLTVTSAQKNPTAFYLCASSLQLAGDEQFFGPGTRLTVL.

The chain has TRBV30 and TRBJ2-1; 10 nucleotides match TRBD1. Losses at the gene ends were 2 bases for V and 8 bases for J; bases not matched to a gene: 9. Germline V lookup: CDR1 GTSNPN, CDR2 SVGIG (reference sequence). The CDR3 has 15 residues. The CDR3 nucleotides read TGTGCCTGGAGTTTAGTTGGACAGGGGGTCGATGAGCAGTTCTTC. Protein product: CAWSLVGQGVDEQFF.

The table lists this clone with a count of one. V usage is TRBV10-3 and J usage is TRBJ2-1; D possibly corresponds to TRBD2 (5 bases). The CDR3 contains 14 residues. In germline, CDR1 is ENHRY, CDR2 SYGVKD. V was trimmed by 3 bases and J by 1 base, leaving 7 bases between them. CDR3 sequence: CAISDGVSYNEQFF. DNA of the CDR3: TGTGCCATCAGTGACGGGGTGTCCTACAATGAGCAGTTCTTC.

This clone occurred once. V gene TRBV9 combines with J gene TRBJ2-3; TRBD2 matches at 7 bases. The germline V gene has CDR1 SGDLS and CDR2 YYNGEE. V dropped 3 bases and J dropped 4; count of bases not matched to a gene: 8. The CDR3 covers 15 residues. As DNA, the CDR3 is TGTGCCAGCAGCGAGAGGGAGGGCCGGGCAGATACGCAGTATTTT. This sequence encodes CASSEREGRADTQYF.

This rearrangement joins TRBV5-5 to TRBJ2-2, with D perhaps matching TRBD1 or TRBD2 (5 bases each). Germline assignment: CDR1 SGHKS and CDR2 YYEKEE (reference sequence). This CDR3 contains 16 residues. V was clipped by 2 bases and J by 1 base, with 12 bases between them. CDR3 bases: TGTGCCAGCAGCTTCCGAGGGGACCTGAACACCGGGGAGCTGTTTTTT. It is translated as CASSFRGDLNTGELFF.

This clone was counted between two and nine times. The genes are TRBV19 and TRBJ2-7; the match to TRBD1 covers 8 bases. Per the germline V gene, CDR1 is LNHDA and CDR2 is SQIVND (reference sequence). The CDR3 consists of 17 residues. After removal of 5 bases from V and 4 bases from J, the junction contained 16 bases not matched to a gene. CDR3 sequence (DNA): TGTGCCAGTAGTCCCTGGAATACCGGGACAGGACAATACGAGCAGTACTTC. Its protein is CASSPWNTGTGQYEQYF.

This clone was observed a single time. The chain has TRBV7-9 and TRBJ2-7; D ambiguous. Germline-derived CDR1 and CDR2 are SEHNR and FQNEAQ (reference sequence). Trimming left V 5 bases short and J 0 bases short, with 17 bases between. The CDR3 has 16 amino acids. DNA for the CDR3: TGTGCCAGCAGCCTCCCAAACGGAAGAGACTCCTACGAGCAGTACTTC. Translated, it gives CASSLPNGRDSYEQYF.

The chain uses TRBV7-2 and TRBJ2-1, with D hard to call. Trimming cost V 3 bases and J 2 bases, with 14 bases left between them. Germline CDR1 is SGHTA and CDR2 is FQGNSA. This CDR3 has 16 amino acids. The DNA of the CDR3 is TGTGCCAGCAGCTTTAGTCGCGGAAGAACCTACAATGAGCAGTTCTTC. Translated: CASSFSRGRTYNEQFF.

The chain employs TRBV14 and TRBJ2-5, with D uncertain. Germline V lookup: CDR1 SGHDN, CDR2 FVKESK. The CDR3 runs 14 residues. V lost 2 bases and J lost 5, with 12 bases in between. CDR3 residues: CASSQYRSVETQYF. Written as DNA, the CDR3 is TGTGCCAGCAGCCAATACCGGTCGGTGGAGACCCAGTACTTC.

CDR3 in amino acids: CASSFAGRSYEQYF. The CDR3 nucleotides are TGTGCCAGCAGCTTTGCGGGACGCTCCTACGAGCAGTACTTC. V and J are TRBV7-9 and TRBJ2-7; weak D call: TRBD2 (6 bases). The CDR3 totals 14 residues. Trimming took 3 bases from V and 0 from J, leaving 9 bases between them. Germline lookup yields CDR1 SEHNR and CDR2 FQNEAQ (reference sequence).

A single count supports this clone. The genes are TRBV7-9 and TRBJ2-2; D perhaps matches TRBD2 (6 bases). The CDR3 has 13 amino acids. Germline CDR1 is SEHNR and CDR2 is FQNEAQ (reference sequence). Between the trimmed V and J ends, which lost 8 bases and 2 bases, there was a span of 9 bases. The CDR3 region is CASWRGNTGELFF. CDR3 coding DNA: TGTGCCAGCTGGCGGGGTAACACCGGGGAGCTGTTTTTT.

This clone showed up just once. The chain uses TRBV6-5 and TRBJ2-7; 12 nucleotides match TRBD1. CDR1 MNHEY and CDR2 SVGAGI come from the germline V gene. The CDR3 totals 16 residues. Losses at the gene ends were 0 bases for V and 6 bases for J; bases not matched to a gene: 6. The CDR3 reads CASSYSRDRGRGEQYF. The CDR3 DNA reads as TGTGCCAGCAGTTACTCGAGGGACAGGGGGCGAGGCGAGCAGTACTTC.

This chain links TRBV6-5 with TRBJ1-3; no reliable D call. V was clipped by 5 bases and J by 0 bases, with 8 bases between them. The CDR3 totals 14 residues. The V gene's germline CDR1 is MNHEY and CDR2 SVGAGI. The CDR3 loop reads CASSLLTSGNTIYF. The CDR3 DNA reads TGTGCCAGCAGTCTACTCACCTCTGGAAACACCATATATTTT.

This sequence joins TRBV30 and TRBJ2-2; 7 bases match TRBD2. This CDR3 spans 15 amino acids. Per germline, CDR1 GTSNPN and CDR2 SVGIG (reference sequence). Trimming cost V 2 bases and J 3 bases; bases outside gene matches: 6. The CDR3 bases are TGTGCCTGGAGTAGGAGGGGAGGGTACACCGGGGAGCTGTTTTTT. The encoded protein is CAWSRRGGYTGELFF.

The genes are TRBV7-6 and TRBJ2-3, with a possible D match to TRBD2 (7 bases). CDR1 is SGHVS and CDR2 is FNYEAQ in the germline V gene. V was cut by 7 bases and J by 3 bases, with 14 bases left in between. The CDR3 sequence is 14 residues long. The CDR3 bases are TGTGCCAGCACCCTAAGGGGGGGGACAGATACGCAGTATTTT. Protein: CASTLRGGTDTQYF.

V and J are TRBV6-5 and TRBJ1-4, with D unclear. Trimming cost V 0 bases and J 7 bases, with 6 bases left between them. Germline CDR1 reads MNHEY; CDR2 reads SVGAGI. This CDR3 comprises 13 residues. CDR3 amino acids: CASSYSYAEKLFF. In nucleotides, the CDR3 is TGTGCCAGCAGTTACTCGTATGCTGAAAAACTGTTTTTT.

The chain is built from TRBV7-2 and TRBJ2-3, with 7 bases aligning to TRBD1. V lost 3 bases to trimming and J lost 2 bases; unmatched junction nucleotides: 2. This CDR3 comprises 14 residues. Germline V gene data show CDR1 as SGHTA and CDR2 as FQGNSA. CDR3 protein: CASSLTGYTDTQYF. CDR3 in DNA: TGTGCCAGCAGCTTGACAGGGTACACAGATACGCAGTATTTT.